Each of the 30 T cell receptor beta chains below was sequenced from the same sample in a study of shared clonotypes between healthy human individuals. Naive CD8 cells lacked CD45RO, underwent positive selection for CCR7 and left out terminally differentiated effector memory CD45RA+ cells. The data were produced by immunoSEQ multiplex PCR, yet TCRdb's version contains in-frame clones alone and is incomplete. The sample carries approximately 840,000 clones, about 96% recorded once. Sequenced: naive CD8+ T cells sorted from blood. Receptors originate from a man under 40 in good health.

This chain connects TRBV13 to TRBJ2-3; 10 bases are a match to TRBD2. Trimming removed 0 bases from V and 1 base from J; junction bases left unmatched: 4. Germline CDR1 and CDR2: PRHDT and FYEKMQ (reference sequence). The length of the CDR3 is 17 residues. Here the CDR3 reads CASSLGLAGARTDTQYF. In DNA, the CDR3 is TGTGCCAGCAGCTTAGGGCTAGCGGGAGCCCGCACAGATACGCAGTATTTT. Variable domain in full (rest from reference TRBV13 and TRBJ2-3): AAGVIQSPRHLIKEKRETATLKCYPIPRHDTVYWYQQGPGQDPQFLISFYEKMQSDKGSIPDRFSAQQFSDYHSELNMSSLELGDSALYFCASSLGLAGARTDTQYFGPGTRLTVL.

V gene TRBV30 combines with J gene TRBJ2-1; D could derive from TRBD1 or TRBD2 (5 bases each). V lost 3 bases, J lost 8 bases, and 8 bases lay in between. The CDR3 extends over 11 amino acids. Germline lookup yields CDR1 GTSNPN and CDR2 SVGIG (reference sequence). The CDR3 nucleotides are TGTGCCTGGAGAGAGGGGTATGAGCAGTTCTTC. Its translation: CAWREGYEQFF.

This clone was found once. Other DNA sequences from this sample encode an identical CDR3 as well. This chain connects TRBV19 to TRBJ2-7, with D perhaps TRBD1 (5 bases). Germline V lookup: CDR1 LNHDA, CDR2 SQIVND (reference sequence). This CDR3 has 13 residues. V lost 3 bases and J 3 bases, leaving 9 bases between the germline ends. The CDR3 protein is CASSMGLSYEQYF. CDR3 DNA sequence: TGTGCCAGTAGTATGGGGCTGAGCTACGAGCAGTACTTC.

This CDR3 is CASRDLADSYNEQFF. The CDR3 nucleotides read TGCGCCAGCAGGGATCTAGCGGATTCCTACAATGAGCAGTTCTTC. The chain carries TRBV5-1 and TRBJ2-1; 7 positions agree with TRBD2. The CDR3 extends over 15 amino acids. After removal of 5 bases from V and 1 base from J, the junction contained 6 bases not matched to a gene. CDR1 is SGHRS, CDR2 YFSETQ, per germline.

The chain couples TRBV27 to TRBJ2-7; TRBD2 aligns across 8 bases. CDR1 is MNHEY, CDR2 SMNVEV, per germline (reference sequence). V dropped 5 bases and J dropped 4; count of bases not matched to a gene: 13. This CDR3 is built from 16 residues. The CDR3 DNA sequence: TGTGCCAGCAGTCCTGCCGGGGCTAGCGGGTGGTACGAGCAGTACTTC. Translated: CASSPAGASGWYEQYF.

V is TRBV29-1 and J is TRBJ1-5; D not resolved. CDR3 length: 12 residues. The germline CDR1 and CDR2 sequences are SQVTM and ANQGSEA. The germline V and J ends were trimmed by 7 bases and 4 bases, with 11 bases remaining between them. The CDR3: CSARTGNQPQHF. CDR3 coding DNA: TGCAGCGCCCGTACCGGTAATCAGCCCCAGCATTTT.

This chain links TRBV10-3 with TRBJ1-2; D is perhaps TRBD1 (5 bases). CDR3 length: 12 amino acids. Between the trimmed V and J ends, which lost 5 bases and 4 bases, there was a span of 8 bases. The germline gives CDR1 ENHRY, CDR2 SYGVKD. CDR3 bases: TGTGCCATCAGTTCAGGGAGCTATGGCTACACCTTC. Encoded protein: CAISSGSYGYTF.

This clone appeared a single time. The chain carries TRBV9 and TRBJ2-7; D not resolved. V lost 3 bases and J lost 2, with 12 bases in between. This CDR3 region has 14 residues. CDR1 and CDR2 from the germline V gene are SGDLS and YYNGEE. In DNA, the CDR3 is TGTGCCAGCAGCGGACACCTCACCCCCTACGAGCAGTACTTC. Translated, it gives CASSGHLTPYEQYF.

This sequence joins TRBV27 and TRBJ2-2; tentative D call: TRBD2 (6 bases). Trimming shortened V by 2 bases and J by 3 bases, and 13 bases separated the two germline ends. The germline V gene has CDR1 MNHEY and CDR2 SMNVEV (reference sequence). The CDR3 extends over 16 amino acids. For the CDR3, the DNA is TGTGCCAGCAGTTTAATGGGGGGAAGGGACACCGGGGAGCTGTTTTTT. It translates to CASSLMGGRDTGELFF.

This chain connects TRBV2 to TRBJ2-5; D is unclear. This CDR3 contains 13 residues. The germline V gene has CDR1 SNHLY and CDR2 FYNNEI. The V gene lost 4 bases and the J gene lost 1 base, with 7 bases spanning the gap. The CDR3 here is CASSVLSQETQYF. Written as DNA, the CDR3 is TGTGCCAGCAGTGTCCTCTCCCAAGAGACCCAGTACTTC.

The rearrangement joins TRBV5-4 to TRBJ2-7; weak D call: TRBD2 (6 bases). Trimming removed 2 bases at V and 6 bases at J, with 12 bases between. CDR1 and CDR2 from the germline V gene are SGHNT and YYREEE (reference sequence). The CDR3 sequence is 13 residues long. The CDR3 bases are TGTGCCAGCAGCTTCTTACTAGCCGGCGAGCAGTACTTC. It yields the protein CASSFLLAGEQYF. Using reference TRBV5-4 and TRBJ2-7 for the parts outside the CDR3, the full variable domain is ETGVTQSPTHLIKTRGQQVTLRCSSQSGHNTVSWYQQALGQGPQFIFQYYREEENGRGNFPPRFSGLQFPNYSSELNVNALELDDSALYLCASSFLLAGEQYFGPGTRLTVT.

This rearrangement joins TRBV27 to TRBJ2-2, with 10 bases matching TRBD1. This CDR3 comprises 17 residues. V was pared by 5 bases and J by 1 base, with 7 bases of the junction left unmatched. CDR1 and CDR2 from the germline V gene are MNHEY and SMNVEV (reference sequence). The chain's CDR3 is CASSPRDRGQNTGELFF. The CDR3 nucleotides read TGTGCCAGCAGTCCTCGTGACAGGGGGCAGAACACCGGGGAGCTGTTTTTT.

The chain recombines TRBV27 with TRBJ2-7, with a tentative D call TRBD2 (7 bases). The CDR3 sequence is 14 residues long. Per the germline V gene, CDR1 is MNHEY and CDR2 is SMNVEV (reference sequence). The V gene lost 1 base and the J gene lost 5 bases, with 12 bases spanning the gap. The chain's CDR3 is CASSLWEGGDEQYF. CDR3 nucleotide sequence: TGTGCCAGCAGTTTATGGGAGGGGGGTGACGAGCAGTACTTC.

The chain employs TRBV7-6 and TRBJ2-3, with 13 nucleotides matching TRBD2. V was clipped by 5 bases and J by 0 bases; unmatched bases: 11. Germline CDR1 reads SGHVS; CDR2 reads FNYEAQ. This CDR3 is built from 19 residues. CDR3 sequence reads: CASSARWTSGGPSTDTQYF. The CDR3 DNA sequence: TGTGCCAGCAGCGCCAGATGGACTAGCGGGGGTCCTAGCACAGATACGCAGTATTTT.

This clone was seen once. V is TRBV25-1 and J is TRBJ2-1; possibly TRBD2 for D (6 bases). V lost 6 bases to trimming and J lost 6 bases, with 15 bases between them. CDR3 length: 14 residues. Germline V gene sequence: CDR1 MGHDK, CDR2 SYGVNS. This chain's CDR3 is CASRPGAGRNEQFF. In DNA, the CDR3 is TGTGCCAGCAGACCGGGAGCGGGCCGCAATGAGCAGTTCTTC.

For the CDR3, the DNA is TGTGCCAGCAGCGATCCAGGGTACGAGCAGTACTTC. Translated, it gives CASSDPGYEQYF. The chain employs TRBV6-1 and TRBJ2-7; tentative D call: TRBD1 (5 bases). This CDR3 region has 12 residues. Germline V CDR1 and CDR2: MNHNS, SASEGT. The ends were cut back, 6 bases at V and 4 bases at J, with 10 bases in the middle.

The genes are TRBV4-3 and TRBJ2-7, with 12 positions matching TRBD2. The V gene end was trimmed by 1 base and the J gene end by 5 bases; junction bases not matched to a gene: 0. The CDR3 is 14 residues long. The germline V gene has CDR1 LGHNA and CDR2 YSLEER. CDR3 residues: CASSQGLAGDEQYF. Here the CDR3 DNA reads TGCGCCAGCAGCCAAGGACTAGCGGGAGACGAGCAGTACTTC.

The chain joins TRBV27 to TRBJ2-7; D call uncertain. The CDR3 is 14 residues long. Trimming took off 5 bases at V and 4 bases at J, with 15 bases between the two ends. Germline CDR1 MNHEY, CDR2 SMNVEV (reference sequence). The CDR3 region has the DNA TGTGCCAGCAGTCGGGCCGGGTCCCTATACGAGCAGTACTTC. It yields the protein CASSRAGSLYEQYF.

This clone was counted once. V gene TRBV6-6 combines with J gene TRBJ1-2; TRBD1 might be the D (5 bases). V lost 5 bases to trimming and J lost 2 bases, with 18 bases between them. Looked up from germline, CDR1 is MNHNY and CDR2 is SVGAGI (reference sequence). The CDR3 consists of 16 residues. The CDR3 is CASSHLTLTENYGYTF. The CDR3, as DNA: TGTGCCAGCAGTCATCTGACCCTGACAGAGAACTATGGCTACACCTTC.

The rearrangement links TRBV27 to TRBJ1-4, with D perhaps TRBD1 (5 bases). Germline CDR1 and CDR2: MNHEY and SMNVEV (reference sequence). The V gene lost 5 bases and the J gene lost 4 bases, with 14 bases spanning the gap. This CDR3 is 15 amino acids long. CDR3 sequence reads: CASSPGLRSNEKLFF. CDR3 coding DNA: TGTGCCAGCAGTCCGGGACTGAGGAGTAATGAAAAACTGTTTTTT.

The rearrangement links TRBV5-1 to TRBJ2-7; D unresolved. Per the germline V gene, CDR1 is SGHRS and CDR2 is YFSETQ. The CDR3 spans 14 residues. V lost 0 bases to trimming and J lost 6 bases, with 13 bases between them. CDR3 DNA: TGCGCCAGCAGCTTGGTAGCTCCGTCGAGCGAGCAGTACTTC. It yields the protein CASSLVAPSSEQYF.

CDR3 amino acids: CASSYGTEYEQYF. The DNA for the CDR3 is TGTGCCAGCAGCTACGGGACAGAATACGAGCAGTACTTC. The chain has TRBV7-3 and TRBJ2-7, with TRBD1 matching over 7 bases. Per germline, CDR1 SGHTA and CDR2 FQGTGA. The CDR3 has 13 amino acids. V was pared by 4 bases and J by 4 bases, with 4 bases of the junction left unmatched.

The chain employs TRBV13 and TRBJ2-1; D uncertain. Trimming pared 3 bases from V and 5 bases from J, leaving 8 bases between. This CDR3 region has 13 residues. Germline CDR1 is PRHDT and CDR2 is FYEKMQ (reference sequence). Here the CDR3 DNA reads TGTGCCAGCAGCTTGTCTACGCACAATGAGCAGTTCTTC. Translating gives CASSLSTHNEQFF. Drawing the rest from reference TRBV13 and TRBJ2-1, the complete variable domain is AAGVIQSPRHLIKEKRETATLKCYPIPRHDTVYWYQQGPGQDPQFLISFYEKMQSDKGSIPDRFSAQQFSDYHSELNMSSLELGDSALYFCASSLSTHNEQFFGPGTRLTVL.

The chain recombines TRBV27 with TRBJ1-4; no reliable D call. Germline CDR1 is MNHEY and CDR2 is SMNVEV (reference sequence). V lost 3 bases and J 6 bases, leaving 8 bases between the germline ends. This CDR3 spans 13 amino acids. As DNA, the CDR3 is TGTGCCAGCAGTTTCTTGGGAGATGAAAAACTGTTTTTT. Encoded protein: CASSFLGDEKLFF.

The chain joins TRBV5-4 to TRBJ2-2, with D possibly being TRBD1 (8 bases). CDR3 size: 16 residues. CDR1 is SGHNT and CDR2 is YYREEE in the germline V gene (reference sequence). The V gene lost 5 bases and the J gene lost 5 bases, with 19 bases spanning the gap. The CDR3 region has the DNA TGTGCCAGCAGTCATGACAGGGGAGGGGAAACCGGGGAGCTGTTTTTT. Its translation: CASSHDRGGETGELFF.

V gene TRBV27 combines with J gene TRBJ2-1; D might be TRBD1 or TRBD2, each matching 5 bases. V was cut by 8 bases and J by 4 bases, with 18 bases left in between. The CDR3 spans 15 residues. Germline loops: CDR1 MNHEY, CDR2 SMNVEV (reference sequence). The CDR3: CASSEVGDQYNEQFF. In DNA, the CDR3 is TGTGCCAGCTCAGAGGTTGGGGACCAATACAATGAGCAGTTCTTC.

This clone showed up just once. The chain is built from TRBV7-9 and TRBJ2-7; maybe TRBD1 (6 bases). V lost 5 bases and J lost 3, with 11 bases in between. This CDR3 has 13 amino acids. Germline CDR1 reads SEHNR; CDR2 reads FQNEAQ (reference sequence). The CDR3 is CASSRQGGYEQYF. The CDR3 DNA is TGTGCCAGCAGCCGACAAGGGGGCTACGAGCAGTACTTC.

The chain uses TRBV2 and TRBJ2-7; D is ambiguous. Germline V gene lookup returns CDR1 SNHLY and CDR2 FYNNEI. The V and J ends lost 5 bases and 3 bases respectively, with 14 bases between them. The CDR3 contains 14 residues. This CDR3 is CASSTRNFIYEQYF. The CDR3 DNA reads as TGTGCCAGCAGTACCCGGAACTTTATCTACGAGCAGTACTTC.

CDR3 nucleotide sequence: TGCAGCGTTGACCTAGCGGGGAGGATCAAGACCTACAATGAGCAGTTCTTC. As protein: CSVDLAGRIKTYNEQFF. V and J are TRBV29-1 and TRBJ2-1; 9 positions agree with TRBD2. With 3 bases clipped from V and 2 bases from J, the junction kept 11 bases outside the gene matches. This CDR3 spans 17 amino acids. From germline, CDR1 is SQVTM and CDR2 ANQGSEA.

The chain is built from TRBV27 and TRBJ2-7, with 13 bases identical to TRBD2. The CDR3 runs 17 residues. CDR1 is MNHEY and CDR2 is SMNVEV in the germline V gene (reference sequence). J gave up 4 bases and V 5 bases, and 11 bases lay outside the gene matches. DNA for the CDR3: TGTGCCAGCAGTCCTAGAAAAACTAGCGGGAGGGATTACGAGCAGTACTTC. It is translated as CASSPRKTSGRDYEQYF.